These 8 T cell receptor beta chains came from one sample sequenced in a study of shared clonotypes between healthy human individuals. Sequencing was performed with immunoSEQ multiplex PCR; in TCRdb, only in-frame clones are kept and a portion is missing. The data hold under 650,000 clones, with around 96% observed a single time. Sequencing was carried out using naive CD4+ T cells sorted from blood. Subset: CD45RA+ positively selected. Receptors were obtained from a woman younger than 45 in good health.

The chain couples TRBV28 to TRBJ1-5; D gene uncertain. Trimming took 6 bases from V and 6 from J, leaving 15 bases between them. Germline V gene sequence: CDR1 MDHEN, CDR2 SYDVKM. The CDR3 runs 14 residues. The CDR3 sequence is CASRVDVDSQPQHF. The CDR3 DNA reads as TGTGCCAGCAGAGTCGACGTGGATAGTCAGCCCCAGCATTTT.

The J gene is TRBJ2-7, the V gene TRBV18, with TRBD1 matching 8 bases. The CDR3 covers 14 residues. Germline V gene sequence: CDR1 KGHSH, CDR2 LQKENI. V gave up 6 bases and J gave up 3 bases; unmatched junction bases: 7. The CDR3 bases are TGTGCCAGCTCTCCGGGACAGGAAGGCTACGAGCAGTACTTC. Its translation is CASSPGQEGYEQYF.

The chain links TRBV28 to TRBJ2-3, with D perhaps TRBD1 (6 bases). Per the germline V gene, CDR1 is MDHEN and CDR2 is SYDVKM. The CDR3 contains 14 residues. The V and J ends lost 6 bases and 3 bases respectively, with 13 bases between them. CDR3 DNA sequence: TGTGCCAGCAGCGTACAGGGAGCAACAGATACGCAGTATTTT. Encoded protein: CASSVQGATDTQYF.

V gene TRBV6-1 combines with J gene TRBJ2-7; D is possibly TRBD2 (5 bases). The CDR3 spans 15 residues. Trimming pared 2 bases from V and 5 bases from J, leaving 16 bases between. Germline V gene lookup returns CDR1 MNHNS and CDR2 SASEGT. CDR3 DNA: TGTGCCAGCAGTGAAACGGGGTACCTTGGAAACGAGCAGTACTTC. Protein sequence: CASSETGYLGNEQYF.

V is TRBV28 and J is TRBJ2-7, with 7 bases aligning to TRBD1. Per the germline V gene, CDR1 is MDHEN and CDR2 is SYDVKM. The trim removed 5 bases at V and 9 bases at J, leaving 7 bases unmatched. CDR3 length: 12 amino acids. The CDR3 is CASSARQGSQYF. CDR3 DNA: TGTGCCAGCAGTGCCCGACAGGGTTCGCAGTACTTC.

CDR3 nucleotide sequence: TGTGCCAGCAGCTTCGGGGGCAGGGGGCGCGGGCAAGAGACCCAGTACTTC. This translates into CASSFGGRGRGQETQYF. This chain connects TRBV11-1 to TRBJ2-5; 8 positions match TRBD1. The germline gives CDR1 SGHAT, CDR2 FQDESV (reference sequence). The ends lost 3 bases at V and 2 bases at J; junction bases unmatched: 11. The CDR3 consists of 17 residues.

The chain combines TRBV27 with TRBJ2-1; D is unclear. The CDR3 spans 16 residues. Trimming left V 5 bases short and J 0 bases short, with 14 bases between. Germline lookup yields CDR1 MNHEY and CDR2 SMNVEV (reference sequence). CDR3 protein: CASSPPTRSSYNEQFF. The CDR3 DNA sequence: TGTGCCAGCAGTCCCCCGACGAGAAGCTCCTACAATGAGCAGTTCTTC.

V gene TRBV13 combines with J gene TRBJ1-3; D gene ambiguous. The CDR3 sequence is 13 residues long. Trimming took 3 bases from V and 10 from J, leaving 13 bases between them. CDR1 PRHDT and CDR2 FYEKMQ come from the germline V gene (reference sequence). The CDR3 protein is CASSFGQQKTIYF. CDR3 DNA: TGTGCCAGCAGCTTCGGTCAGCAGAAAACCATATATTTT.